Listed below are T cell receptor beta chains from one sample, sequenced in a study of cytomegalovirus exposure and HLA in healthy donors. Profiling relied on immunoSEQ multiplex PCR, and the TCRdb table lists in-frame clones only, not all of them. The sample shows some 110,000 clones, approximately 14% of them seen only once. The material sequenced was PBMCs. The receptors derive from a female donor in good health and CMV-seronegative. Each CDR3 is given with its conserved first and last residue. D genes are given only for firm matches. Size tells how often a clone was seen (once, few, many) or the class of an expanded clone, and some rows leave it out.

cdr3_nt: TGTGCCAGCAGTTACGGGACAGGGAGAGCTTTCTTT; cdr3_aa: CASSYGTGRAFF; d_call: TRBD1; v_call: TRBV6-5; j_call: TRBJ1-1; clone_size: few
cdr3_nt: TGTGCCAGCAGTGAGCGGGACACCGGGGAGCTGTTTTTT; cdr3_aa: CASSERDTGELFF; d_call: NA; v_call: TRBV6-4; j_call: TRBJ2-2; clone_size: many
cdr3_nt: TGTGCCAGCAGCCCACGACGCCGACAGGGGATGAATAGCAATCAGCCCCAGCATTTT; cdr3_aa: CASSPRRRQGMNSNQPQHF; d_call: TRBD1; v_call: TRBV5-4; j_call: TRBJ1-5; clone_size: NA
cdr3_nt: TGTGCCAGCAGTTACTCCTCCCGGGGGGACCTGTTCTTC; cdr3_aa: CASSYSSRGDLFF; d_call: TRBD2; v_call: TRBV6-5; j_call: TRBJ2-1; clone_size: few
cdr3_nt: TGCGCCAGCAGCCAATCGTCTAGCGCTGGCTCCTACAATGAGCAGTTCTTC; cdr3_aa: CASSQSSSAGSYNEQFF; d_call: NA; v_call: TRBV4-1; j_call: TRBJ2-1; clone_size: NA
cdr3_nt: TGTGCCTGGGCTAGGGGGCGTCTGTACTTC; cdr3_aa: CAWARGRLYF; d_call: TRBD1; v_call: TRBV30; j_call: TRBJ2-5; clone_size: NA
cdr3_nt: TGCAGCGTTGAAGATCCGGGCGGTACGAGTTGTGGGGACAGGGGGTTGTTCGGAAACACCATATATTTT; cdr3_aa: CSVEDPGGTSCGDRGLFGNTIYF; d_call: TRBD1; v_call: TRBV29-1; j_call: TRBJ1-3; clone_size: few
cdr3_nt: TGCGCCAGCAGCCAAGATCGGCGGGGGGACTACAATGAGCAGTTCTTC; cdr3_aa: CASSQDRRGDYNEQFF; d_call: TRBD2; v_call: TRBV4-3; j_call: TRBJ2-1; clone_size: NA
cdr3_nt: TGTGCCAGCAGCCGGGGAGCCGGTACCACTGAAGCTTTCTTT; cdr3_aa: CASSRGAGTTEAFF; d_call: NA; v_call: TRBV5-5; j_call: TRBJ1-1; clone_size: few
cdr3_nt: TGTGCCAGCTGGACCGGGACAGGGAACGGCTACACCTTC; cdr3_aa: CASWTGTGNGYTF; d_call: TRBD1; v_call: TRBV30; j_call: TRBJ1-2; clone_size: few
cdr3_nt: TGTGCCAGCAGTTGGCAGGGGAACAATCAGCCCCAGCATTTT; cdr3_aa: CASSWQGNNQPQHF; d_call: NA; v_call: TRBV28; j_call: TRBJ1-5; clone_size: NA
cdr3_nt: TGTGCCAGCAGTTTGGGACAGGGGGTGAGCTATGGCTACACCTTC; cdr3_aa: CASSLGQGVSYGYTF; d_call: TRBD1; v_call: TRBV27; j_call: TRBJ1-2; clone_size: few
cdr3_nt: TGCGCCAGCAGCACCGGCCCGGGACAGGGAGGGCAAGAGACCCAGTACTTC; cdr3_aa: CASSTGPGQGGQETQYF; d_call: TRBD1; v_call: TRBV5-1; j_call: TRBJ2-5; clone_size: NA
cdr3_nt: TGTGCCAGCAGGCAGGGTTATGAGCAGTTCTTC; cdr3_aa: CASRQGYEQFF; d_call: NA; v_call: TRBV27; j_call: TRBJ2-1; clone_size: few
cdr3_nt: TGCGCCAGCAGCTTGCAGGGGACCCCTTCTGGAAACACCATATATTTT; cdr3_aa: CASSLQGTPSGNTIYF; d_call: NA; v_call: TRBV5-1; j_call: TRBJ1-3; clone_size: NA
cdr3_nt: TGTGCCAGCAGTCCGACACCAGGGGACGGAAACACCATATATTTT; cdr3_aa: CASSPTPGDGNTIYF; d_call: NA; v_call: TRBV6-5; j_call: TRBJ1-3; clone_size: NA
cdr3_nt: TGTGCCTGGAGTGAAGCCGCCCGGGGGAAACTGTTTTTT; cdr3_aa: CAWSEAARGKLFF; d_call: NA; v_call: TRBV30; j_call: TRBJ1-4; clone_size: NA
cdr3_nt: TGCGCCAGCAGCCAAAGGGGACAGGAGCTCCGCTCCTTACCCTACGAGCAGTACTTC; cdr3_aa: CASSQRGQELRSLPYEQYF; d_call: TRBD1; v_call: TRBV4-1; j_call: TRBJ2-7; clone_size: few
cdr3_nt: TGTGCCAGCAGTTTTCTGGCCACCGGAAACACCATATATTTT; cdr3_aa: CASSFLATGNTIYF; d_call: NA; v_call: TRBV6-5; j_call: TRBJ1-3; clone_size: few
cdr3_nt: TGTGCCAGCAGCGCCCCCGGGGGGCCGACCCAGTACTTC; cdr3_aa: CASSAPGGPTQYF; d_call: NA; v_call: TRBV9; j_call: TRBJ2-5; clone_size: NA
cdr3_nt: TGTGCCAGCAGGTATAGCAATCAGCCCCAGCATTTT; cdr3_aa: CASRYSNQPQHF; d_call: NA; v_call: TRBV28; j_call: TRBJ1-5; clone_size: few
cdr3_nt: TGTGCCAGCAGTGACCTTGGACAGATGAACACTGAAGCTTTCTTT; cdr3_aa: CASSDLGQMNTEAFF; d_call: NA; v_call: TRBV6-1; j_call: TRBJ1-1; clone_size: few
cdr3_nt: TGTGCCAGCAGTTTATTCCCGGAAAGGGGTCAGGGCTACACCTTC; cdr3_aa: CASSLFPERGQGYTF; d_call: NA; v_call: TRBV28; j_call: TRBJ1-2; clone_size: NA
cdr3_nt: TGCGCCAGCAGTCAACCCGGACTAGCGGGAGTAAGCCCAGATACGCAGTATTTT; cdr3_aa: CASSQPGLAGVSPDTQYF; d_call: TRBD2; v_call: TRBV23-1; j_call: TRBJ2-3; clone_size: NA
cdr3_nt: TGTGCCAGCAGCTTAGCTTCGGCGGGGGCTGGGGCCAACGTCCTGACTTTC; cdr3_aa: CASSLASAGAGANVLTF; d_call: TRBD2; v_call: TRBV7-9; j_call: TRBJ2-6; clone_size: few
cdr3_nt: TGCAGCGTTGTAAGGGACAGGGGTGAAAAACTGTTTTTT; cdr3_aa: CSVVRDRGEKLFF; d_call: TRBD1; v_call: TRBV29-1; j_call: TRBJ1-4; clone_size: few
cdr3_nt: TGCGCCAGCAGCCGGGTAAGGGAGACTGAAGCTTTCTTT; cdr3_aa: CASSRVRETEAFF; d_call: NA; v_call: TRBV4-3; j_call: TRBJ1-1; clone_size: NA
cdr3_nt: TGTGCCTGGGACAGTAATTCACCCCTCCACTTT; cdr3_aa: CAWDSNSPLHF; d_call: NA; v_call: TRBV30; j_call: TRBJ1-6; clone_size: NA
cdr3_nt: TGTGCCAGCAGCCAACTACCAGGGGGGAACACTGAAGCTTTCTTT; cdr3_aa: CASSQLPGGNTEAFF; d_call: TRBD1; v_call: TRBV14; j_call: TRBJ1-1; clone_size: few
cdr3_nt: TGTGCCAGCAGCCACGTTCACGGACAGTATGGCTACACCTTC; cdr3_aa: CASSHVHGQYGYTF; d_call: NA; v_call: TRBV14; j_call: TRBJ1-2; clone_size: few
cdr3_nt: TGCGCCAGCAGCCCATTAAGGGGCGACAGTAGCAATCAGCCCCAGCATTTT; cdr3_aa: CASSPLRGDSSNQPQHF; d_call: NA; v_call: TRBV5-1; j_call: TRBJ1-5; clone_size: many
cdr3_nt: TGCGCCAGCAGCCAAGTTCTCGGACAGGGTGCCGTTTCCTCCTACGAGCAGTACTTC; cdr3_aa: CASSQVLGQGAVSSYEQYF; d_call: TRBD1; v_call: TRBV4-1; j_call: TRBJ2-7; clone_size: few
cdr3_nt: TGTGCCAGCAGTGAAGGGGCGTACACTGAAGCTTTCTTT; cdr3_aa: CASSEGAYTEAFF; d_call: NA; v_call: TRBV6-1; j_call: TRBJ1-1; clone_size: few
cdr3_nt: TGCAGCGTAGCGACAGGGGGCTACGAGCAGTACTTC; cdr3_aa: CSVATGGYEQYF; d_call: TRBD1; v_call: TRBV29-1; j_call: TRBJ2-7; clone_size: few
cdr3_nt: TGTGCCAGCAGCTCGGGACTAGCGGTACAAGAGACCCAGTACTTC; cdr3_aa: CASSSGLAVQETQYF; d_call: TRBD2; v_call: TRBV5-8; j_call: TRBJ2-5; clone_size: once
cdr3_nt: TGTGCCAGCAGCCCCGGCCAAGAGACCCAGTACTTC; cdr3_aa: CASSPGQETQYF; d_call: NA; v_call: TRBV9; j_call: TRBJ2-5; clone_size: few
cdr3_nt: TGCGCCAGCAGCTCAGGGCAGGGGGCGCAGGTCTATGGCTACACCTTC; cdr3_aa: CASSSGQGAQVYGYTF; d_call: TRBD1; v_call: TRBV5-1; j_call: TRBJ1-2; clone_size: NA
cdr3_nt: TGTGCTAGTGGTCCCGGGACAGGGCAAGATGATAGCAATCAGCCCCAGCATTTT; cdr3_aa: CASGPGTGQDDSNQPQHF; d_call: TRBD1; v_call: TRBV12-5; j_call: TRBJ1-5; clone_size: NA
cdr3_nt: TGCGCCAGCAGCCAAGAGGGCAGGGCTAACTATGGCTACACCTTC; cdr3_aa: CASSQEGRANYGYTF; d_call: NA; v_call: TRBV4-3; j_call: TRBJ1-2; clone_size: NA
cdr3_nt: TGTGCCAGCAGCTTAGATGGAAGTGGCGTGGGGGGGAATGAGCAGTTCTTC; cdr3_aa: CASSLDGSGVGGNEQFF; d_call: TRBD2; v_call: TRBV11-3; j_call: TRBJ2-1; clone_size: NA
cdr3_nt: TGTGCCAGCAGCGTAGGGTCCGGGATTAGCTCCTACAATGAGCAGTTCTTC; cdr3_aa: CASSVGSGISSYNEQFF; d_call: NA; v_call: TRBV9; j_call: TRBJ2-1; clone_size: NA
cdr3_nt: TGTGCCAGCAGCCCGACAGGGGACTGGGGCCAGCCCCAGCATTTT; cdr3_aa: CASSPTGDWGQPQHF; d_call: TRBD1; v_call: TRBV6-6; j_call: TRBJ1-5; clone_size: NA
cdr3_nt: TGTGCCAGCAGTTTAACACAGGGGGACAATGAGCAGTTCTTC; cdr3_aa: CASSLTQGDNEQFF; d_call: TRBD1; v_call: TRBV7-9; j_call: TRBJ2-1; clone_size: few
cdr3_nt: TGTGCCAGCAGTTTTTGGACAGGTTCCAATCAGCCCCAGCATTTT; cdr3_aa: CASSFWTGSNQPQHF; d_call: TRBD1; v_call: TRBV28; j_call: TRBJ1-5; clone_size: few
cdr3_nt: TGCGCCAGCAGCTTGGTACTAGCGGGAGAGTATAGGCAGTTCTTC; cdr3_aa: CASSLVLAGEYRQFF; d_call: TRBD2; v_call: TRBV5-1; j_call: TRBJ2-1; clone_size: NA
cdr3_nt: TGTGCCAGCAGCCCCCGCGGTACTCACAATGAGCAGTTCTTC; cdr3_aa: CASSPRGTHNEQFF; d_call: NA; v_call: TRBV11-3; j_call: TRBJ2-1; clone_size: NA
cdr3_nt: TGCGCCAGCAGTGAGCCATTTAGACAGGCTTCACGGTCGGATGGCTACACCTTC; cdr3_aa: CASSEPFRQASRSDGYTF; d_call: NA; v_call: TRBV10-1; j_call: TRBJ1-2; clone_size: few
cdr3_nt: TGCGCCAGCCGCCAGGCTAAACAGGGGGCCTACGAGCAGTACTTC; cdr3_aa: CASRQAKQGAYEQYF; d_call: TRBD1; v_call: TRBV23-1; j_call: TRBJ2-7; clone_size: few
cdr3_nt: TGTGCCAGTAGTACTCGGGGGCGGGGGTACGAGCAGTACTTC; cdr3_aa: CASSTRGRGYEQYF; d_call: NA; v_call: TRBV19; j_call: TRBJ2-7; clone_size: NA
cdr3_nt: TGTGCCAGCAGTGGTAACCCAGGGGGTGATACGCAGTATTTT; cdr3_aa: CASSGNPGGDTQYF; d_call: TRBD1; v_call: TRBV6-1; j_call: TRBJ2-3; clone_size: many
cdr3_nt: TGTGCCAGCAGAGGTGGGGGGACTGAAGCTTTCTTT; cdr3_aa: CASRGGGTEAFF; d_call: NA; v_call: TRBV25-1; j_call: TRBJ1-1; clone_size: NA
cdr3_nt: TGTGCCAGCAGCTTAGCAGCGGGCCGATACAATGAGCAGTTCTTC; cdr3_aa: CASSLAAGRYNEQFF; d_call: NA; v_call: TRBV11-2; j_call: TRBJ2-1; clone_size: few
cdr3_nt: TGTGCCAGCAGTTACTCCTGGGACAGGTCATACAATGAGCAGTTCTTC; cdr3_aa: CASSYSWDRSYNEQFF; d_call: TRBD1; v_call: TRBV6-5; j_call: TRBJ2-1; clone_size: few
cdr3_nt: TGTGCCAGCTCACCCGCGGGACAGGTTAACTATGGCTACACCTTC; cdr3_aa: CASSPAGQVNYGYTF; d_call: TRBD1; v_call: TRBV18; j_call: TRBJ1-2; clone_size: few
cdr3_nt: TGTGCCTGGAGTTCGGGACAGACCTACGAGCAGTACTTC; cdr3_aa: CAWSSGQTYEQYF; d_call: TRBD1; v_call: TRBV30; j_call: TRBJ2-7; clone_size: NA
cdr3_nt: TGTGCTAGCAGCCGGACAGTCAACACTGAAGCTTTCTTT; cdr3_aa: CASSRTVNTEAFF; d_call: NA; v_call: TRBV7-7; j_call: TRBJ1-1; clone_size: few
cdr3_nt: TGTGCCAGCAGTGCGACTACCTACGAGCAGTACTTC; cdr3_aa: CASSATTYEQYF; d_call: NA; v_call: TRBV2; j_call: TRBJ2-7; clone_size: NA
cdr3_nt: TGTGCCAGCAGCCAGACAGGGGTTAGCACAGATACGCAGTATTTT; cdr3_aa: CASSQTGVSTDTQYF; d_call: TRBD1; v_call: TRBV9; j_call: TRBJ2-3; clone_size: once